These 18 T cell receptor beta chains were sequenced from one sample in a study of blood T cell repertoires in COVID-19. Sequencing was performed with immunoSEQ multiplex PCR; in TCRdb, only in-frame clones are kept and a portion is missing. Altogether approximately 250,000 clones are present, approximately 88% being singletons, with the ten largest covering 1.2%. The sample comprised PBMCs or T cells enriched from blood (not recorded which). These receptors came from a woman aged 40 to 50 with acute COVID-19.

The chain combines TRBV5-4 with TRBJ2-7, with D hard to call. Germline assignment: CDR1 SGHNT and CDR2 YYREEE (reference sequence). V lost 3 bases, J lost 3 bases, and 4 bases lay in between. This CDR3 comprises 11 residues. CDR3 nucleotide sequence: TGTGCCAGCAGCTACAACTACGAGCAGTACTTC. This translates into CASSYNYEQYF.

V is TRBV15 and J is TRBJ2-3; 7 bases fit TRBD1. The V gene's germline CDR1 is LNHNV and CDR2 YYDKDF (reference sequence). The V and J ends lost 5 bases and 4 bases, in that order; junction bases with no gene match: 3. The CDR3 covers 13 residues. CDR3 sequence reads: CATSAQGPDTQYF. The CDR3 nucleotides read TGTGCCACCAGCGCACAGGGGCCAGATACGCAGTATTTT.

This chain connects TRBV27 to TRBJ1-1, with a weak D call TRBD1 (6 bases). The germline CDR1 and CDR2 sequences are MNHEY and SMNVEV (reference sequence). V was shortened by 6 bases and J by 1 base, with 12 bases between the two germline ends. The CDR3 runs 14 residues. CDR3 amino acids: CASRHRTENTEAFF. The CDR3 DNA follows: TGTGCCAGCAGGCACCGGACAGAGAACACTGAAGCTTTCTTT.

J is TRBJ2-7 and V is TRBV5-1, with 8 bases identical to TRBD1. The V gene's germline CDR1 is SGHRS and CDR2 YFSETQ. This CDR3 is 13 amino acids long. J lost 3 bases, V lost 4 bases, and 3 bases had no gene match. The CDR3 protein is CASSLTGDYEQYF. The CDR3 DNA sequence: TGCGCCAGCAGCCTGACAGGGGACTACGAGCAGTACTTC. Full variable domain (missing parts from reference TRBV5-1 and TRBJ2-7): KAGVTQTPRYLIKTRGQQVTLSCSPISGHRSVSWYQQTPGQGLQFLFEYFSETQRNKGNFPGRFSGRQFSNSRSEMNVSTLELGDSALYLCASSLTGDYEQYFGPGTRLTVT.

The chain employs TRBV5-1 and TRBJ2-1; TRBD1 matches at 8 bases. Germline V lookup: CDR1 SGHRS, CDR2 YFSETQ. V was clipped by 4 bases and J by 7 bases; unmatched bases: 7. The CDR3 is 14 amino acids. CDR3 residues: CASSPGQGGNEQFF. CDR3 nucleotides: TGCGCCAGCAGCCCAGGACAGGGAGGAAATGAGCAGTTCTTC.

The V call is TRBV29-1, the J call TRBJ1-1; a possible D gene is TRBD1 (5 bases). The CDR3 loop spans 13 amino acids. V dropped 4 bases and J dropped 4 bases, with 13 bases sitting between them. Germline CDR1 and CDR2: SQVTM and ANQGSEA. DNA of the CDR3: TGCAGCGTTGCCTGGGTAGGGGTCACTGAAGCTTTCTTT. This gives the protein CSVAWVGVTEAFF.

V is TRBV19 and J is TRBJ1-5; D is perhaps TRBD1 (5 bases). CDR1 is LNHDA and CDR2 is SQIVND in the germline V gene (reference sequence). The CDR3 covers 17 residues. Trimming stripped 5 bases from V and 3 bases from J, with 20 bases between. Here the CDR3 DNA reads TGTGCCAGTAGTCGCGGGGGTCCCGCCGAGGACAATCAGCCCCAGCATTTT. It translates to CASSRGGPAEDNQPQHF.

The CDR3 spells CASSQDGLAGGRDTQYF. The CDR3 DNA reads TGCGCCAGCAGCCAAGATGGACTAGCGGGAGGGCGGGATACGCAGTATTTT. The chain links TRBV4-1 to TRBJ2-3; 15 bases match TRBD2. The CDR3 contains 17 residues. CDR1 is MGHRA, CDR2 YSYEKL, per germline. With V trimmed by 0 bases and J by 6 bases, 4 bases remained unmatched.

This rearrangement joins TRBV28 to TRBJ1-1; D uncertain. The CDR3 has 14 amino acids. CDR1 is MDHEN and CDR2 is SYDVKM in the germline V gene. Trimming took off 3 bases at V and 3 bases at J, with 11 bases between the two ends. The CDR3 here is CASSFRVGDTEAFF. DNA of the CDR3: TGTGCCAGCAGTTTTCGCGTGGGCGACACTGAAGCTTTCTTT.

The genes are TRBV24-1 and TRBJ1-5; the match to TRBD1 covers 7 bases. CDR3 length: 16 amino acids. CDR1 and CDR2 (germline): KGHDR, SFDVKD. Trimming removed 1 base from V and 5 bases from J; junction bases left unmatched: 7. CDR3 amino acids: CATSDFRGGVDQPQHF. CDR3 nucleotides: TGTGCCACCAGTGATTTCAGAGGGGGCGTTGATCAGCCCCAGCATTTT.

V gene TRBV28 combines with J gene TRBJ2-6, with D possibly matching TRBD2 (7 bases). From germline, CDR1 is MDHEN and CDR2 SYDVKM. Trimming pared 6 bases from V and 1 base from J, leaving 16 bases between. The CDR3 runs 17 residues. For the CDR3, the DNA is TGTGCCAGCAGAACTTGGGGGGGCGCTTCTGGGGCCAACGTCCTGACTTTC. Residues: CASRTWGGASGANVLTF.

V is TRBV5-4 and J is TRBJ2-1, with 7 bases aligning to TRBD2. In germline, CDR1 is SGHNT, CDR2 YYREEE (reference sequence). This CDR3 has 17 residues. V lost 0 bases and J lost 0; bases outside the gene matches: 6. CDR3 loop: CASSLAGGLSSYNEQFF. The CDR3 nucleotides are TGTGCCAGCAGCTTGGCGGGGGGTTTGAGCTCCTACAATGAGCAGTTCTTC.

The chain recombines TRBV11-3 with TRBJ2-1; D unclear. The CDR3 contains 12 residues. CDR1 and CDR2 (germline): SGHNT, YENEEA. Trimming removed 5 bases from V and 6 bases from J, with 8 bases in between. CDR3 in amino acids: CASSPNGNEQFF. CDR3 nucleotides: TGTGCCAGCAGCCCTAACGGCAATGAGCAGTTCTTC. The variable domain in full, completed from reference TRBV11-3 and TRBJ2-1, reads EAGVVQSPRYKIIEKKQPVAFWCNPISGHNTLYWYLQNLGQGPELLIRYENEEAVDDSQLPKDRFSAERLKGVDSTLKIQPAELGDSAVYLCASSPNGNEQFFGPGTRLTVL.

V usage is TRBV5-1 and J usage is TRBJ1-1; 7 nucleotides match TRBD1. Germline CDR1 is SGHRS and CDR2 is YFSETQ. This CDR3 comprises 14 residues. The trim removed 1 base at V and 7 bases at J, leaving 7 bases unmatched. The CDR3: CASSLYGTVNEAFF. CDR3 sequence (DNA): TGCGCCAGCAGCTTGTACGGGACAGTAAATGAAGCTTTCTTT.

The rearrangement uses TRBV7-2 and TRBJ1-2, with D unclear. The ends were cut back, 5 bases at V and 6 bases at J, with 10 bases in the middle. The CDR3 has 12 residues. CDR1 and CDR2 (germline): SGHTA, FQGNSA. The CDR3 is CASSPARDGYTF. In nucleotides, the CDR3 is TGTGCCAGCAGCCCTGCCCGGGATGGCTACACCTTC. The full variable domain, rest sourced from reference TRBV7-2 and TRBJ1-2, is GAGVSQSPSNKVTEKGKDVELRCDPISGHTALYWYRQSLGQGLEFLIYFQGNSAPDKSGLPSDRFSAERTGGSVSTLTIQRTQQEDSAVYLCASSPARDGYTFGSGTRLTVV.

The gene calls are TRBV5-5 and TRBJ1-3; D ambiguous. Germline V gives CDR1 SGHKS, CDR2 YYEKEE (reference sequence). The CDR3 runs to 18 residues. V gave up 2 bases and J gave up 0 bases, with 18 bases separating them. This chain's CDR3 is CASSLFVAPYRSGNTIYF. The CDR3 region has the DNA TGTGCCAGCAGCTTATTCGTGGCCCCATACCGCTCTGGAAACACCATATATTTT.

The chain links TRBV5-4 to TRBJ1-3, with 9 positions matching TRBD1. The CDR3 totals 17 residues. J lost 0 bases, V lost 2 bases, and 6 bases had no gene match. Germline CDR1 SGHNT, CDR2 YYREEE (reference sequence). CDR3 sequence: CASSLGTGPSSGNTIYF. The DNA for the CDR3 is TGTGCCAGCAGCTTAGGGACAGGGCCTTCCTCTGGAAACACCATATATTTT.

The rearrangement joins TRBV18 to TRBJ1-5, with 8 bases that match TRBD1. J gave up 3 bases and V 2 bases, and 3 bases lay outside the gene matches. Germline CDR1 and CDR2: KGHSH and LQKENI. The CDR3 spans 15 residues. CDR3 protein: CASSPGQGYNQPQHF. CDR3 nucleotides: TGTGCCAGCTCACCAGGACAGGGCTACAATCAGCCCCAGCATTTT.